These 21 T cell receptor beta chains came from one sample sequenced in a study of technical replicates of blood from a few donors. Sequenced by immunoSEQ multiplex PCR; TCRdb stores in-frame clones only, minus some. Found here are some 80,000 clones, roughly nine tenths of them singletons; the top ten hold approximately 0.42%. The sample comprised T cells isolated from PBMCs. These TCRs come from a human donor in good health.

This chain connects TRBV6-5 to TRBJ2-7, with D maybe TRBD1 (5 bases). The CDR3 is 13 residues long. Per germline, CDR1 MNHEY and CDR2 SVGAGI. Trimming took 6 bases from V and 4 from J, leaving 13 bases between them. The CDR3 nucleotides are TGTGCCAGCAGAAATAATGACAGATACGAGCAGTACTTC. Translating gives CASRNNDRYEQYF.

The V gene is TRBV2, the J gene TRBJ1-5; D gene ambiguous. Germline CDR1 reads SNHLY; CDR2 reads FYNNEI. The CDR3 length is 13 residues. V dropped 2 bases and J dropped 8 bases, with 10 bases sitting between them. CDR3 sequence: CASSELPGEPQHF. DNA of the CDR3: TGTGCCAGCAGTGAACTTCCCGGGGAGCCCCAGCATTTT. The variable domain in full, with the rest retrieved from reference TRBV2 and TRBJ1-5, is EPEVTQTPSHQVTQMGQEVILRCVPISNHLYFYWYRQILGQKVEFLVSFYNNEISEKSEIFDDQFSVERPDGSNFTLKIRSTKLEDSAMYFCASSELPGEPQHFGDGTRLSIL.

The chain uses TRBV18 and TRBJ1-2; 8 bases map to TRBD1. Germline V gene data show CDR1 as KGHSH and CDR2 as LQKENI. The CDR3 covers 14 residues. V lost 4 bases and J lost 5; bases outside the gene matches: 6. The DNA of the CDR3 is TGTGCCAGCTCACGGGACAGGACGTCGTATGGCTACACCTTC. Its translation: CASSRDRTSYGYTF.

The gene calls are TRBV28 and TRBJ1-2; D may be TRBD1 (5 bases). The V gene lost 8 bases and the J gene lost 0 bases, with 16 bases spanning the gap. The germline CDR1 and CDR2 sequences are MDHEN and SYDVKM. The CDR3 has 15 residues. CDR3 loop: CASLDGAEANYGYTF. DNA of the CDR3: TGTGCCAGCCTCGATGGGGCCGAAGCTAACTATGGCTACACCTTC.

J is TRBJ1-4 and V is TRBV10-2; D is uncertain. V shed 6 bases and J shed 4 bases, with 3 bases lying between them. Germline-derived CDR1 and CDR2 are WSHSY and SAAADI. The CDR3 sequence is 11 residues long. Here the CDR3 DNA reads TGCGCCAGCAGCAATAATGAAAAACTGTTTTTT. Protein: CASSNNEKLFF.

This chain links TRBV9 with TRBJ2-7; the match to TRBD2 covers 9 bases. J gave up 4 bases and V 4 bases, and 12 bases lay outside the gene matches. From germline, CDR1 is SGDLS and CDR2 YYNGEE. CDR3 length: 16 residues. The CDR3 DNA follows: TGTGCCAGCAGCCTCGGAAGCAGCGGGAGGTCTTACGAGCAGTACTTC. This sequence encodes CASSLGSSGRSYEQYF.

A word on this clone: At one end, the junction sequence differs from germline, possibly due to a read error. The V call is TRBV4-2, the J call TRBJ2-5, with D possibly matching TRBD1 (6 bases). CDR1 LGHNA and CDR2 YNFKEQ come from the germline V gene. There are 14 residues in the CDR3. The CDR3 DNA sequence: TGTGCCAGCAGCCAAGAAAGGGGACAAGGGACCCAGTACTTC. Translated, it gives CASSQERGQGTQYF.

This clone came up a few times. This chain links TRBV6-5 with TRBJ1-1; D uncertain. The CDR3 covers 14 residues. CDR1 is MNHEY, CDR2 SVGAGI, per germline. The V end lost 2 bases, the J end lost 0 bases, and 7 bases lay between the germline ends. In DNA form, the CDR3 reads TGTGCCAGCAGTTACGATAGATTGAACACTGAAGCTTTCTTT. It encodes CASSYDRLNTEAFF.

The V call is TRBV15, the J call TRBJ2-1; TRBD1 might be the D (6 bases). Germline V gene data show CDR1 as LNHNV and CDR2 as YYDKDF (reference sequence). The CDR3 totals 16 residues. The germline V and J ends were trimmed by 0 bases and 6 bases, with 15 bases remaining between them. The CDR3 is CATSRDATGIPNEQFF. CDR3 bases: TGTGCCACCAGCAGAGATGCCACAGGGATCCCCAATGAGCAGTTCTTC. Together with reference TRBV15 and TRBJ2-1, the CDR3 gives the full variable domain: DAMVIQNPRYQVTQFGKPVTLSCSQTLNHNVMYWYQQKSSQAPKLLFHYYDKDFNNEADTPDNFQSRRPNTSFCFLDIRSPGLGDTAMYLCATSRDATGIPNEQFFGPGTRLTVL.

In its sample, this clone was seen once. The chain recombines TRBV7-2 with TRBJ1-2, with 8 positions matching TRBD1. Germline values: CDR1 SGHTA, CDR2 FQGNSA. CDR3 size: 15 residues. With V trimmed by 2 bases and J by 2 bases, 4 bases remained unmatched. DNA of the CDR3: TGTGCCAGCAGCTTACGACAGGGGCGAAACTATGGCTACACCTTC. Translating it yields CASSLRQGRNYGYTF.

The chain employs TRBV2 and TRBJ2-3, with 7 bases lining up with TRBD2. V lost 6 bases and J lost 2; bases outside the gene matches: 11. Germline CDR1 SNHLY, CDR2 FYNNEI. The CDR3 covers 16 residues. The CDR3 sequence: CASRAKRDTFTDTQYF. In DNA, the CDR3 is TGTGCCAGCAGGGCTAAGCGGGATACCTTCACAGATACGCAGTATTTT.

This clone was counted a few times. The germline gene is not matched at one end of the junction; a read error may be the cause. The rearrangement joins TRBV7-8 to TRBJ1-1; D is unresolved. Germline V gene sequence: CDR1 SGHVS, CDR2 FQNEAQ. This CDR3 region has 12 residues. CDR3: CASSLASREVFF. CDR3 nucleotide sequence: TGTGCCAGCAGCTTAGCCTCGAGGGAAGTTTTCTTT.

The J gene is TRBJ1-4, the V gene TRBV10-1, with 8 bases aligning to TRBD1. CDR1 and CDR2 (germline): WNHNN, SYGVQD (reference sequence). Losses at the gene ends were 4 bases for V and 5 bases for J; bases not matched to a gene: 3. This CDR3 spans 14 amino acids. The CDR3 bases are TGCGCCAGCAGTGGACAGGGGCGGAATGAAAAACTGTTTTTT. Its translation: CASSGQGRNEKLFF.

The CDR3 loop reads CAWSGGGEAFF. CDR3 DNA sequence: TGTGCCTGGAGTGGGGGAGGCGAAGCTTTCTTT. This chain connects TRBV30 to TRBJ1-1, with D uncertain. Germline values: CDR1 GTSNPN, CDR2 SVGIG (reference sequence). This CDR3 has 11 amino acids. V lost 1 base, J lost 8 bases, and 8 bases lay in between.

The CDR3, as DNA: TGTGCCAGCAGCCGCGGGACAGGGGAAGGAAACACCATATATTTT. Protein product: CASSRGTGEGNTIYF. The chain employs TRBV7-6 and TRBJ1-3; 10 bases fit TRBD1. After removal of 5 bases from V and 4 bases from J, the junction contained 5 bases not matched to a gene. The CDR3 has 15 amino acids. Per the germline V gene, CDR1 is SGHVS and CDR2 is FNYEAQ.

The chain employs TRBV28 and TRBJ1-5; perhaps TRBD1 as D (5 bases). This CDR3 contains 15 residues. The V end lost 5 bases, the J end lost 3 bases, and 14 bases lay between the germline ends. Germline V gene data show CDR1 as MDHEN and CDR2 as SYDVKM. DNA for the CDR3: TGTGCCAGCAGTCTACCGGGACTGGTCAATCAGCCCCAGCATTTT. This translates into CASSLPGLVNQPQHF.

The chain recombines TRBV19 with TRBJ1-5; no clear D. Germline-derived CDR1 and CDR2 are LNHDA and SQIVND (reference sequence). The CDR3 runs 12 residues. The germline V and J ends were trimmed by 2 bases and 6 bases, with 5 bases remaining between them. CDR3 nucleotides: TGTGCCAGTAGTATACCTCTTCAGCCCCAGCATTTT. Its translation: CASSIPLQPQHF.

The V and J genes are TRBV14 and TRBJ1-1, with TRBD1 matching 7 bases. Germline V CDR1 and CDR2: SGHDN, FVKESK. This CDR3 region has 14 residues. V lost 2 bases and J lost 5; bases outside the gene matches: 5. As DNA, the CDR3 is TGTGCCAGCAGCCAACGGACAGGCTGGACTGAAGCTTTCTTT. Translation gives CASSQRTGWTEAFF.

The chain joins TRBV7-2 to TRBJ2-2; the D gene is possibly TRBD2 (6 bases). The CDR3 extends over 15 amino acids. Trimming removed 1 base at V and 7 bases at J, with 13 bases between. CDR1 and CDR2 (germline): SGHTA, FQGNSA. The CDR3 is CASSLVLAAGGELFF. In DNA form, the CDR3 reads TGTGCCAGCAGCTTAGTACTAGCCGCAGGCGGGGAGCTGTTTTTT. Looking up the rest from reference TRBV7-2 and TRBJ2-2 gives the full variable domain: GAGVSQSPSNKVTEKGKDVELRCDPISGHTALYWYRQSLGQGLEFLIYFQGNSAPDKSGLPSDRFSAERTGGSVSTLTIQRTQQEDSAVYLCASSLVLAAGGELFFGEGSRLTVL.

The J gene is TRBJ2-5, the V gene TRBV11-2; 7 nucleotides match TRBD1. With V trimmed by 6 bases and J by 11 bases, 15 bases remained unmatched. The CDR3 consists of 14 residues. Per germline, CDR1 SGHAT and CDR2 FQNNGV. The CDR3 here is CASSHLPGDSPQYF. In nucleotides, the CDR3 is TGTGCCAGCAGTCATCTACCCGGGGACAGCCCTCAGTACTTC.

The chain has TRBV6-4 and TRBJ2-3, with 12 positions matching TRBD2. Per germline, CDR1 MRHNA and CDR2 SNTAGT. V lost 6 bases and J lost 2; bases outside the gene matches: 6. The CDR3 runs 16 residues. This CDR3 is CASSWTSGESTDTQYF. The CDR3 region has the DNA TGTGCCAGCAGCTGGACTAGCGGGGAATCCACAGATACGCAGTATTTT.